The T cell receptor (beta chain) described here comes from a study of T cell repertoires in cytomegalovirus infection. On the study more broadly: Selected CMV epitopes included recently identified HLA-C-restricted ones as well as well-studied HLA-B-restricted ones. Public TCR beta signatures were indicative of both CMV infection and a matching HLA type.

Whole-study results and caveats: CMV-specific TCR beta clonotypes restricted by HLA-C were the ones dominating the ex vivo response.

The CDR3 loop spans 15 amino acids. The V gene end was trimmed by 4 bases and the J gene end by 2 bases; junction bases not matched to a gene: 6. In this sample, this clonotype turned up once. Its antigen remains unknown. MiXCR was run by TCRdb on the reads, yielding one entry per CDR3 protein. The sample consists of hundreds of thousands of distinct CDR3 sequences, approximately 46% of them appearing once. V is TRBV12-3 or TRBV12-4 and J is TRBJ2-7; 9 bases are shared with TRBD2. This receptor was obtained from a human donor in good health (CMV status not recorded). Some clones in this sample may be carry-over from other donors' samples. Sample: cultured PBMCs, taken from culture after CMV antigen stimulation. The CDR3 DNA follows: TGTGCCAGCAGTTCAGGGATAGCGGGAGCCTACGAGCAGTACTTC. This encodes CASSSGIAGAYEQYF.